Ten or more counts support the clone carrying this T cell receptor beta chain. What it recognizes is unknown. Template switching added a universal primer site; cDNA carried unique molecular identifiers. TCRdb called the 5' RACE reads again in MiXCR, with one record for every CDR3 protein. The table lists about 720,000 distinct CDR3 sequences, roughly 8% of them singletons, with around 0.95% in the top ten. This sample is part of a study of identical twins. Study conclusions and caveats: Diverse VJ usage suggested most zero-insertion clonotypes were not invariant T cells. Modeled out-of-frame TCR alpha sharing in monozygotic twins fell below observed levels. In cord blood, abundant beta clonotypes had fewer insertions; memory showed no trend.

This CDR3 contains 17 residues. Unmatched junction bases numbered 13, after V lost 5 bases and J lost 4 bases. CDR1 and CDR2 from the germline V gene are SGHRS and YFSETQ. These data also featured in a second study, about yellow fever vaccine responses in identical twins.

V gene TRBV5-1 combines with J gene TRBJ2-2, with TRBD2 matching over 8 bases. The TCR originated in a woman under 30 in good health. The sample taken for sequencing was PBMCs. DNA for the CDR3: TGCGCCAGCAGTCGGAAAGGGCGGGAGGAGGCCACCGGGGAGCTGTTTTTT. Its translation is CASSRKGREEATGELFF.